Listed below are T cell receptor beta chains from one sample, sequenced in a study of OX40 agonist ivuxolimab in advanced cancers. TCRdb's table, derived via immunoSEQ multiplex PCR, lists solely in-frame clones and lacks some. The data contain roughly 50,000 clones, more than 85% of them singletons. The sample consisted of CD4+ or CD8+ T cells sorted from blood, taken in a trial of the OX40 agonist ivuxolimab. Source of these receptors: an adult with an advanced solid tumor such as melanoma, head and neck, liver or kidney cancer. CDR3s include the opening cysteine and the closing phenylalanine or tryptophan. The order of the fields is D gene, clone size, V gene, J gene, CDR3 protein, CDR3 DNA. The D gene is left open where the match is weak. Not every row has a clone size; where given, it reads once, few, many or a size class.

D: -; size: -; V: TRBV19; J: TRBJ1-4; CDR3: CASSFNGKATNEKLFF; DNA: TGTGCCAGTAGTTTCAACGGGAAAGCAACTAATGAAAAACTGTTTTTT
D: -; size: -; V: TRBV7-3; J: TRBJ2-1; CDR3: CASSLTGDEQFF; DNA: TGTGCCAGCAGCTTAACGGGCGATGAGCAGTTCTTC
D: -; size: -; V: TRBV5-6; J: TRBJ1-5; CDR3: CASSLVRGNQPQHF; DNA: TGTGCCAGCAGCTTGGTCCGTGGCAATCAGCCCCAGCATTTT
D: -; size: -; V: TRBV7-3; J: TRBJ2-5; CDR3: CASSLGNGVETQYF; DNA: TGTGCCAGCAGCTTAGGAAACGGGGTAGAGACCCAGTACTTC
D: -; size: few; V: TRBV29-1; J: TRBJ1-1; CDR3: CSVVTPNTEAFF; DNA: TGCAGCGTTGTGACACCGAACACTGAAGCTTTCTTT
D: TRBD1; size: few; V: TRBV29-1; J: TRBJ2-1; CDR3: CSVEKGQGVSEQFF; DNA: TGCAGCGTTGAAAAGGGACAGGGGGTGAGTGAGCAGTTCTTC
D: TRBD1; size: -; V: TRBV2; J: TRBJ1-2; CDR3: CASSESGGYGYTF; DNA: TGTGCCAGCAGTGAGTCAGGGGGCTATGGCTACACCTTC
D: -; size: few; V: TRBV6-5; J: TRBJ1-6; CDR3: CASSYWPPGSPLHF; DNA: TGTGCCAGCAGTTACTGGCCGCCAGGCTCACCCCTCCACTTT
D: -; size: -; V: TRBV19; J: TRBJ1-1; CDR3: CASSNYVGAKPEAFF; DNA: TGTGCCAGTAGTAACTATGTAGGGGCGAAGCCTGAAGCTTTCTTT
D: -; size: -; V: TRBV7-2; J: TRBJ2-2; CDR3: CASSFIRGNTGELFF; DNA: TGTGCCAGCAGCTTCATTAGGGGGAACACCGGGGAGCTGTTTTTT
D: TRBD2; size: -; V: TRBV4-2; J: TRBJ2-7; CDR3: CASSQAAGGLAGHEQYF; DNA: TGTGCCAGCAGCCAAGCCGCGGGGGGGCTAGCGGGCCACGAGCAGTACTTC
D: TRBD2; size: -; V: TRBV6-4; J: TRBJ2-3; CDR3: CASGPVAGTDTQYF; DNA: TGTGCCAGCGGTCCGGTAGCGGGAACAGATACGCAGTATTTT
D: -; size: few; V: TRBV18; J: TRBJ2-1; CDR3: CASSPLRGREQFF; DNA: TGTGCCAGCTCACCTCTGAGGGGGAGGGAGCAGTTCTTC
D: -; size: -; V: TRBV6-5; J: TRBJ1-5; CDR3: CASSYSGEGNQPQHF; DNA: TGTGCCAGCAGTTACTCCGGGGAGGGCAATCAGCCCCAGCATTTT
D: TRBD1; size: -; V: TRBV30; J: TRBJ1-5; CDR3: CAWSADRGNQPQHF; DNA: TGTGCCTGGAGTGCGGACAGGGGCAATCAGCCCCAGCATTTT
D: -; size: -; V: TRBV19; J: TRBJ1-5; CDR3: CASSIGSGRDRNQPQHF; DNA: TGTGCCAGTAGTATTGGTTCCGGCAGGGACCGCAATCAGCCCCAGCATTTT
D: TRBD1; size: -; V: TRBV6-4; J: TRBJ1-1; CDR3: CASRVQGDGTEAFF; DNA: TGTGCCAGCAGGGTACAGGGGGACGGCACTGAAGCTTTCTTT
D: -; size: -; V: TRBV27; J: TRBJ2-7; CDR3: CASSFDRGMSYEQYF; DNA: TGTGCCAGCAGTTTTGACAGAGGGATGTCCTACGAGCAGTACTTC
D: -; size: -; V: TRBV14; J: TRBJ2-2; CDR3: CASSQAWPRSSGELFF; DNA: TGTGCCAGCAGCCAAGCGTGGCCCCGGTCTTCCGGGGAGCTGTTTTTT
D: -; size: few; V: TRBV5-1; J: TRBJ1-2; CDR3: CASSLDRMNYGYTF; DNA: TGCGCCAGCAGCTTGGACAGGATGAATTATGGCTACACCTTC
D: TRBD1; size: once; V: TRBV7-2; J: TRBJ1-1; CDR3: CASSFYRGEAFF; DNA: TGTGCCAGCAGCTTTTACAGGGGTGAAGCTTTCTTT
D: -; size: -; V: TRBV6-5; J: TRBJ2-1; CDR3: CASSPSGSSYNEQFF; DNA: TGTGCCAGCAGTCCCAGCGGAAGCTCCTACAATGAGCAGTTCTTC
D: TRBD1; size: -; V: TRBV7-2; J: TRBJ2-1; CDR3: CASSLAGTGGLNEQFF; DNA: TGTGCCAGCAGCTTAGCTGGGACAGGGGGGCTCAATGAGCAGTTCTTC
D: -; size: -; V: TRBV6-1; J: TRBJ1-1; CDR3: CASTEVMWGVPEAFF; DNA: TGTGCCAGCACCGAAGTGATGTGGGGGGTCCCTGAAGCTTTCTTT
D: -; size: -; V: TRBV18; J: TRBJ2-1; CDR3: CASSPPGGMGNEQFF; DNA: TGTGCCAGCTCACCACCCGGCGGGATGGGCAATGAGCAGTTCTTC
D: TRBD1; size: -; V: TRBV30; J: TRBJ2-2; CDR3: CAWRPWDRGDTGELFF; DNA: TGTGCCTGGAGACCTTGGGACAGGGGAGACACCGGGGAGCTGTTTTTT
D: TRBD1; size: -; V: TRBV10-3; J: TRBJ2-7; CDR3: CAIRGTGVYEQYF; DNA: TGTGCCATCAGGGGGACAGGGGTCTACGAGCAGTACTTC
D: TRBD2; size: -; V: TRBV7-9; J: TRBJ2-7; CDR3: CASSLAAGDLLRQYF; DNA: TGTGCCAGCAGCTTAGCAGCGGGAGATTTGCTGCGGCAGTACTTC
D: -; size: -; V: TRBV29-1; J: TRBJ1-2; CDR3: CSVKGHGYTF; DNA: TGCAGCGTTAAGGGGCATGGCTACACCTTC
D: -; size: -; V: TRBV7-2; J: TRBJ2-7; CDR3: CASSLSYEQYF; DNA: TGTGCCAGCAGCCTTTCCTACGAGCAGTACTTC
D: -; size: few; V: TRBV14; J: TRBJ1-4; CDR3: CASSHIGEKLFF; DNA: TGTGCCAGCAGCCACATTGGTGAAAAACTGTTTTTT
D: TRBD2; size: -; V: TRBV5-1; J: TRBJ2-3; CDR3: CASSVATSGGGKDTQYF; DNA: TGCGCCAGCAGCGTAGCTACTAGCGGTGGGGGTAAAGATACGCAGTATTTT
D: TRBD1; size: -; V: TRBV5-1; J: TRBJ1-2; CDR3: CASSLTGGFREGYTF; DNA: TGCGCCAGCAGCTTGACAGGGGGCTTCCGGGAAGGCTACACCTTC
D: -; size: -; V: TRBV14; J: TRBJ2-1; CDR3: CASSLIGREQFF; DNA: TGTGCCAGCAGCCTAATTGGGCGGGAGCAGTTCTTC
D: TRBD1; size: -; V: TRBV5-1; J: TRBJ1-1; CDR3: CASSESTGGRSSMNTEAFF; DNA: TGCGCCAGCAGCGAATCGACAGGGGGCCGGTCAAGTATGAACACTGAAGCTTTCTTT
D: TRBD2; size: -; V: TRBV5-1; J: TRBJ2-7; CDR3: CASSYSGDYEQYF; DNA: TGCGCCAGCAGCTATAGCGGGGACTACGAGCAGTACTTC
D: -; size: -; V: TRBV7-9; J: TRBJ2-3; CDR3: CASSLGSWDTQYF; DNA: TGTGCCAGCAGCTTAGGGTCGTGGGATACGCAGTATTTT
D: TRBD1; size: once; V: TRBV10-3; J: TRBJ1-2; CDR3: CAISGDRGKGYTF; DNA: TGTGCCATCAGTGGGGACAGGGGGAAAGGCTACACCTTC
D: -; size: -; V: TRBV18; J: TRBJ1-1; CDR3: CASSPIWVRRNTEAFF; DNA: TGTGCCAGCTCACCAATTTGGGTTCGGCGGAACACTGAAGCTTTCTTT
D: -; size: -; V: TRBV6-5; J: TRBJ1-2; CDR3: CASSYGVQGNGYTF; DNA: TGTGCCAGCAGTTACGGGGTCCAGGGCAATGGCTACACCTTC
D: -; size: -; V: TRBV5-6; J: TRBJ1-3; CDR3: CASSWDRNTIYF; DNA: TGTGCCAGCAGCTGGGACAGAAACACCATATATTTT
D: -; size: -; V: TRBV18; J: TRBJ1-3; CDR3: CASSPPGWAGGNTIYF; DNA: TGTGCCAGCTCACCACCCGGCTGGGCCGGTGGAAACACCATATATTTT
D: -; size: once; V: TRBV18; J: TRBJ2-7; CDR3: CASSPGASYEQYF; DNA: TGTGCCAGCTCCCCCGGCGCCTCCTACGAGCAGTACTTC
D: -; size: -; V: TRBV2; J: TRBJ1-2; CDR3: CASPRDPTNYGYTF; DNA: TGTGCCAGCCCCCGGGACCCTACTAACTATGGCTACACCTTC